A selection of T cell receptor beta chains follows, all from one sample in a study of blood T cell repertoires in COVID-19. TCRdb's table, derived via immunoSEQ multiplex PCR, lists solely in-frame clones and lacks some. The sample lists about 190,000 clones, 80% to 85% occurring once. Sequenced sample: PBMCs or T cells enriched from blood (not recorded which). The receptors originated from a woman aged 25 to 39 who had been exposed to COVID-19. The CDR3 runs from the conserved cysteine through the conserved F or W. Each record gives: J gene, clone size, D gene, V gene, CDR3 protein, CDR3 DNA. The D gene is left open where the match is weak. Size values are once, few and many counts, or a class for expanded clones, and some rows have none.

j_call: TRBJ1-1; clone_size: many; d_call: NA; v_call: TRBV14; cdr3_aa: CASSPRTRNTEAFF; cdr3_nt: TGTGCCAGCAGCCCCCGGACAAGGAACACTGAAGCTTTCTTT
j_call: TRBJ2-5; clone_size: NA; d_call: NA; v_call: TRBV7-2; cdr3_aa: CASSFVSQGQTQYF; cdr3_nt: TGTGCCAGCAGCTTCGTGTCACAGGGCCAGACCCAGTACTTC
j_call: TRBJ1-1; clone_size: NA; d_call: TRBD1; v_call: TRBV10-3; cdr3_aa: CAISEGQVMNTEAFF; cdr3_nt: TGTGCCATCAGTGAGGGACAGGTAATGAACACTGAAGCTTTCTTT
j_call: TRBJ1-2; clone_size: NA; d_call: NA; v_call: TRBV5-4; cdr3_aa: CASSITGNYGYTF; cdr3_nt: TGTGCCAGCAGCATAACAGGAAACTATGGCTACACCTTC
j_call: TRBJ1-5; clone_size: NA; d_call: NA; v_call: TRBV7-9; cdr3_aa: CASSSQGRDQPQHF; cdr3_nt: TGTGCCAGCAGCTCTCAGGGAAGGGATCAGCCCCAGCATTTT
j_call: TRBJ2-2; clone_size: NA; d_call: TRBD2; v_call: TRBV15; cdr3_aa: CATSRTSGGTTGELFF; cdr3_nt: TGTGCCACCAGCAGGACTAGCGGGGGGACCACCGGGGAGCTGTTTTTT
j_call: TRBJ1-2; clone_size: once; d_call: TRBD1; v_call: TRBV7-9; cdr3_aa: CASSSTGTDRAGGYTF; cdr3_nt: TGTGCCAGCAGCTCAACTGGTACGGACAGGGCGGGTGGCTACACCTTC
j_call: TRBJ1-2; clone_size: once; d_call: TRBD1; v_call: TRBV6-5; cdr3_aa: CASSYSTPGQGPYTF; cdr3_nt: TGTGCCAGCAGTTACTCCACACCGGGACAGGGACCCTACACCTTC
j_call: TRBJ1-6; clone_size: NA; d_call: NA; v_call: TRBV3-1/TRBV3-2; cdr3_aa: CASSPTGTSSNSPLHF; cdr3_nt: TGTGCCAGCAGCCCAACCGGGACATCCTCTAATTCACCCCTCCACTTT
j_call: TRBJ2-6; clone_size: NA; d_call: NA; v_call: TRBV9; cdr3_aa: CSSSVEPQGHLTSGANVLTF; cdr3_nt: TGTTCCAGCAGCGTAGAGCCCCAGGGCCATCTAACCTCTGGGGCCAACGTCCTGACTTTC
j_call: TRBJ1-2; clone_size: NA; d_call: NA; v_call: TRBV6-5; cdr3_aa: CASVRAYSGYGYTF; cdr3_nt: TGTGCCAGCGTTAGGGCCTACTCGGGGTATGGCTACACCTTC
j_call: TRBJ1-1; clone_size: NA; d_call: TRBD1; v_call: TRBV6-1; cdr3_aa: CASSDSRIGGQGGAFF; cdr3_nt: TGTGCCAGCAGTGATTCCCGGATTGGGGGACAGGGGGGAGCTTTCTTT
j_call: TRBJ2-7; clone_size: NA; d_call: TRBD1; v_call: TRBV11-2; cdr3_aa: CASSLERGQAYEQYF; cdr3_nt: TGTGCCAGCAGCTTAGAGAGGGGACAGGCCTACGAGCAGTACTTC
j_call: TRBJ1-5; clone_size: NA; d_call: TRBD1; v_call: TRBV30; cdr3_aa: CAWSEDRGYEPQHF; cdr3_nt: TGTGCCTGGAGTGAGGACAGGGGTTACGAGCCCCAGCATTTT